Listed below are T cell receptor beta chains from one sample, sequenced in a study of T cell responses to AZD1222 COVID-19 vaccine. TCRdb's table, derived via immunoSEQ multiplex PCR, lists solely in-frame clones and lacks some. The sample records approximately 140,000 clones, around 90% being singletons. The sequencing used peripheral blood, collected 28 days after the second AZD1222 dose. Receptors were obtained from an adult who received the AZD1222 COVID-19 vaccine. Both conserved end residues are part of each CDR3. The D gene is left open where the match is weak. Clone sizes are given selectively: once, few, many, or a class where the clone is expanded.

D | size | J | V | CDR3 | DNA
TRBD1 | . | TRBJ1-5 | TRBV28 | CASRQGFGNQPQHF | TGTGCCAGTCGACAGGGGTTTGGCAATCAGCCCCAGCATTTT
TRBD1 | . | TRBJ2-7 | TRBV28 | CASSAQGAGFQQYF | TGTGCCAGCAGTGCACAGGGGGCCGGCTTCCAGCAGTACTTC
. | once | TRBJ2-4 | TRBV11-2 | CASSYGVAKNIQYF | TGTGCCAGCAGTTACGGCGTAGCCAAAAACATTCAGTACTTC
TRBD1 | . | TRBJ2-3 | TRBV28 | CASRYRGRRTDTQYF | TGTGCCAGCAGGTACAGGGGGCGACGAACAGATACGCAGTATTTT
TRBD2 | . | TRBJ2-7 | TRBV19 | CASSPIAGVSYEQYF | TGTGCCAGTAGCCCCATAGCGGGAGTGTCCTACGAGCAGTACTTC
TRBD2 | . | TRBJ2-5 | TRBV11-3 | CASSLDPLGRGETQYF | TGTGCCAGCAGCTTAGATCCGCTAGGGAGGGGAGAGACCCAGTACTTC
. | . | TRBJ2-5 | TRBV11-2 | CASTSWRGRAETQYF | TGTGCCAGCACCTCGTGGAGGGGGCGCGCCGAGACCCAGTACTTC
. | . | TRBJ2-1 | TRBV6-1 | CASSARRIDNGVTAYNEQFF | TGTGCCAGCAGTGCCCGCAGGATAGACAATGGCGTTACGGCCTACAATGAGCAGTTCTTC
. | . | TRBJ2-6 | TRBV4-1 | CASSPGRSGANVLTF | TGCGCCAGCAGCCCCGGGCGCTCTGGGGCCAACGTCCTGACTTTC
TRBD1 | . | TRBJ1-5 | TRBV28 | CASSLDRGGFQPQHF | TGTGCCAGCAGTTTGGACAGGGGAGGTTTTCAGCCCCAGCATTTT
. | once | TRBJ2-7 | TRBV7-8 | CASSLDSLLEQYF | TGTGCCAGCAGCTTAGACAGCCTCCTCGAGCAGTACTTC
. | . | TRBJ1-4 | TRBV18 | CASSPAGQEDEKLFF | TGTGCCAGCTCACCAGCAGGGCAGGAAGACGAAAAACTGTTTTTT
. | few | TRBJ2-1 | TRBV6-5 | CASTGHSGNEQFF | TGTGCCAGCACCGGACATAGCGGAAACGAGCAGTTCTTC
. | . | TRBJ1-1 | TRBV11-2 | CASSLREGVNTEAFF | TGTGCCAGCAGCTTACGGGAGGGTGTGAACACTGAAGCTTTCTTT
TRBD1 | once | TRBJ1-2 | TRBV19 | CASSTTDRVGYTF | TGTGCCAGTAGTACCACGGACAGGGTTGGCTACACCTTC
. | . | TRBJ2-7 | TRBV7-9 | CASSLSLTGSYEQYF | TGTGCCAGCAGCTTAAGTCTTACAGGCTCCTACGAGCAGTACTTC
TRBD2 | . | TRBJ2-2 | TRBV7-9 | CASSSGGADTGELFF | TGTGCCAGCAGCTCGGGAGGGGCGGACACCGGGGAGCTGTTTTTT
. | . | TRBJ2-1 | TRBV18 | CASSPPSSLTYNEQFF | TGTGCCAGCTCACCACCTTCGAGTCTGACCTACAATGAGCAGTTCTTC
TRBD2 | . | TRBJ2-2 | TRBV6-5 | CASSYSQRESPGELFF | TGTGCCAGCAGTTACTCGCAGCGGGAGTCCCCCGGGGAGCTGTTTTTT
TRBD2 | . | TRBJ2-7 | TRBV6-6 | CASSPGTSGREPNHEQYF | TGTGCCAGCAGTCCCGGGACTAGCGGGAGGGAACCCAATCACGAGCAGTACTTC
. | . | TRBJ1-1 | TRBV24-1 | CATSDSSGPEAFF | TGTGCCACCAGTGATTCGTCGGGGCCTGAAGCTTTCTTT
. | . | TRBJ2-2 | TRBV5-1 | CASSLRLDTGELFF | TGCGCCAGCAGCTTGAGGCTCGACACCGGGGAGCTGTTTTTT
. | . | TRBJ2-1 | TRBV7-6 | CASSPRGYNEQFF | TGTGCCAGCAGCCCGAGAGGTTACAATGAGCAGTTCTTC
. | . | TRBJ2-7 | TRBV5-5 | CASSLELSGISYEQYF | TGTGCCAGCAGCTTGGAACTTAGCGGAATATCCTACGAGCAGTACTTC
. | . | TRBJ1-3 | TRBV6-5 | CASRGQPSSGNTIYF | TGTGCCAGCAGGGGACAACCGTCCTCTGGAAACACCATATATTTT
TRBD1 | . | TRBJ2-5 | TRBV19 | CASSIGQGAGETQYF | TGTGCCAGTAGTATCGGACAGGGGGCGGGAGAGACCCAGTACTTC
. | once | TRBJ2-1 | TRBV5-1 | CASSSTLGSYNEQFF | TGCGCCAGCAGCTCTACCCTAGGATCCTACAATGAGCAGTTCTTC
TRBD2 | . | TRBJ2-7 | TRBV28 | CASSLASSGGKKEQYF | TGTGCCAGCAGTTTAGCTAGCAGCGGGGGTAAAAAAGAGCAGTACTTC
. | . | TRBJ2-7 | TRBV5-4 | CASSLGLGYYEQYF | TGTGCCAGCAGCTTGGGACTAGGGTACTACGAGCAGTACTTC
. | . | TRBJ1-2 | TRBV27 | CASSFQGLGYGYTF | TGTGCCAGCAGTTTCCAGGGGCTTGGCTATGGCTACACCTTC
. | . | TRBJ1-2 | TRBV9 | CASSPLGGYGYTF | TGTGCCAGCAGCCCACTCGGGGGTTATGGCTACACCTTC
TRBD2 | . | TRBJ2-1 | TRBV11-2 | CASSPGLAGWLF | TGTGCCAGCAGCCCGGGACTAGCGGGATGGCTCTTC
TRBD1 | . | TRBJ1-1 | TRBV9 | CASSTRQGVNTEAFF | TGTGCCAGCAGCACACGACAGGGAGTGAACACTGAAGCTTTCTTT
TRBD1 | . | TRBJ2-1 | TRBV24-1 | CATGSDRGYNEQFF | TGTGCCACCGGGAGTGACAGGGGCTACAATGAGCAGTTCTTC
TRBD2 | . | TRBJ2-1 | TRBV7-9 | CASSLGVAGGYNEQFF | TGTGCCAGCAGCTTAGGGGTAGCGGGGGGCTACAATGAGCAGTTCTTC
TRBD2 | . | TRBJ2-1 | TRBV4-3 | CASSPSSGILYNEQFF | TGCGCCAGCAGCCCAAGCAGCGGGATTCTCTACAATGAGCAGTTCTTC
. | . | TRBJ2-7 | TRBV2 | CASSEPSAGGPYEQYF | TGTGCCAGCAGTGAACCGAGCGCCGGAGGGCCCTACGAGCAGTACTTC
. | . | TRBJ2-7 | TRBV15 | CATSGRTPSEQYF | TGTGCCACCAGCGGACGGACCCCCAGCGAGCAGTACTTC
. | . | TRBJ1-2 | TRBV27 | CASSLRSGGYGYTF | TGTGCCAGCAGTTTACGTAGCGGGGGCTATGGCTACACCTTC
. | . | TRBJ2-7 | TRBV2 | CASSEWEYEQYF | TGTGCCAGCAGTGAATGGGAGTACGAGCAGTACTTC
TRBD1 | . | TRBJ1-4 | TRBV11-2 | CASSSDRSNEKLFF | TGTGCCAGCAGTTCGGACAGGTCTAATGAAAAACTGTTTTTT
TRBD2 | . | TRBJ2-7 | TRBV27 | CASRLSLAGWVEQYF | TGTGCCAGCAGACTCTCACTAGCGGGATGGGTCGAGCAGTACTTC
. | . | TRBJ1-2 | TRBV24-1 | CATSDSTYGYTF | TGTGCCACCAGTGATTCGACTTATGGCTACACCTTC
. | . | TRBJ2-2 | TRBV19 | CASRNGQHTGELFF | TGTGCCAGTAGGAACGGACAGCACACCGGGGAGCTGTTTTTT
. | . | TRBJ2-7 | TRBV6-5 | CATRVSSYEQYF | TGTGCCACCAGGGTGAGCTCCTACGAGCAGTACTTC
. | . | TRBJ2-7 | TRBV5-1 | CASSLAPVSSYEQYF | TGCGCCAGCAGCTTGGCCCCAGTGAGCTCCTACGAGCAGTACTTC
. | . | TRBJ1-2 | TRBV30 | CAWSAVLQGPNYGYTF | TGTGCCTGGAGTGCCGTACTACAGGGACCTAACTATGGCTACACCTTC
. | . | TRBJ2-5 | TRBV4-1 | CASSQARGRGGSRDQETQYF | TGCGCCAGCAGCCAAGCTAGGGGCAGGGGAGGCTCTAGGGACCAAGAGACCCAGTACTTC
. | . | TRBJ2-7 | TRBV16 | CASSQQLYEQYF | TGTGCCAGCAGCCAACAATTGTACGAGCAGTACTTC
. | . | TRBJ2-7 | TRBV24-1 | CATPNPGRPYEQYF | TGTGCCACCCCAAACCCCGGGAGACCGTACGAGCAGTACTTC
TRBD1 | . | TRBJ2-7 | TRBV6-6 | CASTGTGTDEQYF | TGTGCCAGCACTGGGACAGGGACGGACGAGCAGTACTTC
. | . | TRBJ2-7 | TRBV7-6 | CASSLVAGGLRYEQYF | TGTGCCAGCAGCTTAGTCGCCGGGGGGCTGCGATACGAGCAGTACTTC
. | once | TRBJ1-3 | TRBV4-2 | CASSQEGPFIGLTGNTIYF | TGTGCCAGCAGCCAAGAGGGGCCCTTCATCGGACTGACCGGAAACACCATATATTTT
TRBD2 | . | TRBJ2-1 | TRBV27 | CASSLSVIAGGDEQFF | TGTGCCAGCAGCCTCTCCGTGATAGCGGGAGGTGATGAGCAGTTCTTC